Shown below are 11 T cell receptor beta chains from a single sample sequenced in a study of identifying expanded T cells in peripheral blood. TCRdb's copy holds only in-frame clones and misses some; the assay was immunoSEQ multiplex PCR. The sample gives about 100,000 clones, roughly 88% of which show up once; just over 5.5% is in the top ten. The sequenced sample consisted of blood. These receptor sequences come from a person aged 18-70 years in good health.

This clone has just one count. The rearrangement joins TRBV10-3 to TRBJ2-1, with D tentatively TRBD2 (6 bases). CDR1 and CDR2 (germline): ENHRY, SYGVKD. V was trimmed by 3 bases and J by 2 bases, leaving 14 bases between them. The CDR3 has 16 amino acids. The CDR3 reads CAISEREAGPYNEQFF. The CDR3 bases are TGTGCCATCAGTGAACGTGAGGCGGGACCCTACAATGAGCAGTTCTTC.

The rearrangement uses TRBV7-3 and TRBJ2-1; D might be TRBD1 (6 bases). Trimming took off 0 bases at V and 0 bases at J, with 12 bases between the two ends. The CDR3 covers 17 residues. CDR1 SGHTA and CDR2 FQGTGA come from the germline V gene. The CDR3, as DNA: TGTGCCAGCAGCTTAACGTTTAGGGGGAGCTCCTACAATGAGCAGTTCTTC. This codes for CASSLTFRGSSYNEQFF.

The V and J genes are TRBV4-1 and TRBJ2-1; TRBD2 matches at 8 bases. Germline CDR1 is MGHRA and CDR2 is YSYEKL. After removal of 0 bases from V and 0 bases from J, the junction contained 4 bases not matched to a gene. This CDR3 comprises 17 residues. The CDR3 protein is CASSQDHSGSSYNEQFF. CDR3 nucleotide sequence: TGCGCCAGCAGCCAAGATCACAGCGGGAGCTCCTACAATGAGCAGTTCTTC.

This clone was found once. The rearrangement uses TRBV5-5 and TRBJ1-2; TRBD1 is a possible D gene (6 bases). CDR1 and CDR2 (germline): SGHKS, YYEKEE (reference sequence). Trimming stripped 4 bases from V and 7 bases from J, with 17 bases between. The CDR3 contains 14 residues. The DNA for the CDR3 is TGTGCCAGCAGCCCAAGGGGGGGTGAGCCTGGCTACACCTTC. It translates to CASSPRGGEPGYTF. The entire variable domain, with the rest obtained from reference TRBV5-5 and TRBJ1-2, is as follows: DAGVTQSPTHLIKTRGQQVTLRCSPISGHKSVSWYQQVLGQGPQFIFQYYEKEERGRGNFPDRFSARQFPNYSSELNVNALLLGDSALYLCASSPRGGEPGYTFGSGTRLTVV.

The rearrangement links TRBV19 to TRBJ2-2; no clear D. The CDR3 runs to 14 residues. Trimming removed 7 bases from V and 2 bases from J, with 11 bases in between. Germline CDR1 and CDR2: LNHDA and SQIVND (reference sequence). The CDR3 region is CASTAGVNTGELFF. The CDR3 DNA sequence: TGTGCCAGTACGGCAGGCGTTAACACCGGGGAGCTGTTTTTT.

V usage is TRBV19 and J usage is TRBJ1-5; a possible D gene is TRBD1 (6 bases). CDR3 length equals 15 residues. V was cut by 8 bases and J by 0 bases, with 14 bases left in between. Germline CDR1 and CDR2: LNHDA and SQIVND (reference sequence). CDR3 in amino acids: CASCPGVISNQPQHF. The CDR3 DNA follows: TGTGCCAGTTGTCCAGGGGTTATTAGCAATCAGCCCCAGCATTTT.

This chain connects TRBV5-4 to TRBJ2-3; D ambiguous. Germline lookup yields CDR1 SGHNT and CDR2 YYREEE (reference sequence). V lost 3 bases to trimming and J lost 2 bases, with 10 bases between them. There are 14 residues in the CDR3. In DNA form, the CDR3 reads TGTGCCAGCAGCTCGCAGGACGTCACAGATACGCAGTATTTT. This gives the protein CASSSQDVTDTQYF.

This clone was recorded a few times. This rearrangement joins TRBV11-2 to TRBJ1-6; no clear D. CDR3 length equals 12 residues. Trimming shortened V by 5 bases and J by 7 bases, and 6 bases separated the two germline ends. Germline assignment: CDR1 SGHAT and CDR2 FQNNGV. CDR3 sequence: CASSRENSPLHF. The CDR3 DNA is TGTGCCAGCAGCCGAGAGAATTCACCCCTCCACTTT.

The rearrangement uses TRBV15 and TRBJ1-2; maybe TRBD1 (5 bases). CDR3 length: 14 residues. V lost 5 bases, J lost 4 bases, and 14 bases lay in between. Germline V gene lookup returns CDR1 LNHNV and CDR2 YYDKDF (reference sequence). The CDR3 nucleotides read TGTGCCACCAGCTACGGCAGGGCCCGCTATGGCTACACCTTC. This gives the protein CATSYGRARYGYTF.

The chain combines TRBV4-1 with TRBJ2-3; TRBD1 is a possible D gene (7 bases). CDR1 and CDR2 from the germline V gene are MGHRA and YSYEKL. V lost 4 bases and J 9 bases, leaving 20 bases between the germline ends. This CDR3 region has 15 residues. The CDR3 region has the DNA TGCGCCAGCAGCCGAACGCAGGGGGAGGAACACACGCAGTATTTT. Its protein is CASSRTQGEEHTQYF.

The chain carries TRBV9 and TRBJ1-1; 7 bases are shared with TRBD1. J was trimmed by 1 base and V by 4 bases; bases with no gene match: 1. The CDR3 is 13 residues long. Germline CDR1 SGDLS, CDR2 YYNGEE. The CDR3 spells CASSRTGNTEAFF. CDR3 coding DNA: TGTGCCAGCAGCAGGACAGGGAACACTGAAGCTTTCTTT. Filled out from reference TRBV9 and TRBJ1-1, the complete variable domain reads DSGVTQTPKHLITATGQRVTLRCSPRSGDLSVYWYQQSLDQGLQFLIQYYNGEERAKGNILERFSAQQFPDLHSELNLSSLELGDSALYFCASSRTGNTEAFFGQGTRLTVV.